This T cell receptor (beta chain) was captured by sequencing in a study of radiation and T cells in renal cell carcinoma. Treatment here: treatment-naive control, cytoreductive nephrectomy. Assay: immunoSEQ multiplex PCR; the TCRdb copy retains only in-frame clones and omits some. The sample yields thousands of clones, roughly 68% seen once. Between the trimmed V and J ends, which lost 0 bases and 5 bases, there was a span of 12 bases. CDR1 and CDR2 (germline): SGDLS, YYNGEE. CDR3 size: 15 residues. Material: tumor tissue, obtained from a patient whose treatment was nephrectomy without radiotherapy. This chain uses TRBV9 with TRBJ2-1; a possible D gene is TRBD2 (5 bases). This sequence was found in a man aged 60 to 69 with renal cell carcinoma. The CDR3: CASSVGLALNNEQFF. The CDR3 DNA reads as TGTGCCAGCAGCGTAGGATTAGCGCTTAACAATGAGCAGTTCTTC. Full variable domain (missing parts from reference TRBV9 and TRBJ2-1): DSGVTQTPKHLITATGQRVTLRCSPRSGDLSVYWYQQSLDQGLQFLIQYYNGEERAKGNILERFSAQQFPDLHSELNLSSLELGDSALYFCASSVGLALNNEQFFGPGTRLTVL.